This T cell receptor beta chain was sequenced for a study of blood T cell repertoires in COVID-19. Across the whole study: In each case, the material was cDNA or gDNA derived from T cells, B-cell-depleted T cells, or PBMCs.

V lost 7 bases, J lost 5 bases, and 7 bases stayed unmatched. Germline V gene sequence: CDR1 MDHEN, CDR2 SYDVKM. The CDR3 contains 14 residues. One Seattle source followed patients from active infection through their disease course. Original analysis: Reference gene primer amplification gave estimated nucleated cell counts. Clones were sequenced by immunoSEQ multiplex PCR, and TCRdb holds only the in-frame ones, with some missing. That table furnishes V, J and clone size, whereas the DNA furnished D and trimming. The top ten clones hold 8% to 13% of a sample with some 180,000 clones, 75% to 85% of them seen once.

The chain is built from TRBV28 and TRBJ2-2, with TRBD2 matching over 7 bases. This receptor was taken from a middle-aged woman with COVID-19, enrolled during active disease. Input material: peripheral blood. Here the CDR3 DNA reads TGTGCCAGCAAAACGGGGGGTCGAACCGGGGAGCTGTTTTTT. It yields the protein CASKTGGRTGELFF. The full variable domain, in which reference TRBV28 and TRBJ2-2 provide the parts outside the CDR3, is DVKVTQSSRYLVKRTGEKVFLECVQDMDHENMFWYRQDPGLGLRLIYFSYDVKMKEKGDIPEGYSVSREKKERFSLILESASTNQTSMYLCASKTGGRTGELFFGEGSRLTVL.